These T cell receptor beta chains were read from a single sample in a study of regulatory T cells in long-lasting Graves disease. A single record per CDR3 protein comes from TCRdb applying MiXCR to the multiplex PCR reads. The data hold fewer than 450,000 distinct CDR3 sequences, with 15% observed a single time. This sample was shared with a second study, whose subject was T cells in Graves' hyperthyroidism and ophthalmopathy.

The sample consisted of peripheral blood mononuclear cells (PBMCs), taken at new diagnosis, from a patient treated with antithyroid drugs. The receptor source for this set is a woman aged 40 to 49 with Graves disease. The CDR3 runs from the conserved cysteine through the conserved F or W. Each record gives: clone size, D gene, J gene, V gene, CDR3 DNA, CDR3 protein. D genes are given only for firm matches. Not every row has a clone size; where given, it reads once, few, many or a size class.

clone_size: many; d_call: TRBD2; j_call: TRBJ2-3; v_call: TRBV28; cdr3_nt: TGTGCCAGCAGCCCGGGAGGGGGCACAGATACGCAGTATTTT; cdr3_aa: CASSPGGGTDTQYF
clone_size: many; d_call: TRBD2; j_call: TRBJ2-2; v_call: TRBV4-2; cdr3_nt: TGTGCCAGCAGCCGGGGAGCGGGAGGGAACACCGGGGAGCTGTTTTTT; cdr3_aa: CASSRGAGGNTGELFF
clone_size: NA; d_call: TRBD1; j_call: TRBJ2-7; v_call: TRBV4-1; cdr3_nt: TGCGCCAGCAGCCAAGTCGGCAGGGGGTTCAGCTCCTACGAGCAGTACTTC; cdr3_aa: CASSQVGRGFSSYEQYF
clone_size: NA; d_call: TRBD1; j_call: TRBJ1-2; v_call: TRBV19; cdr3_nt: TGTGCCAGTAGAAGATTGGGACAGGGTGGTGGCTACACCTTC; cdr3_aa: CASRRLGQGGGYTF
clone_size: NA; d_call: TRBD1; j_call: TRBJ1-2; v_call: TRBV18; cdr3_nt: TGTGCCAGCTCACTGGACAGGGGGCTAGCTAACTATGGCTACACCTTC; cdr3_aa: CASSLDRGLANYGYTF
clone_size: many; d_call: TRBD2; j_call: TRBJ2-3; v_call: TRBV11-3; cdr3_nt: TGTGCCAGCAGCTTAGCCCTCGGGCTAGCGGGAACCACAGATACGCAGTATTTT; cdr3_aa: CASSLALGLAGTTDTQYF
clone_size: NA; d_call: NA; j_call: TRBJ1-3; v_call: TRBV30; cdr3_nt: TGTGCCTGGAGTGTAGAGACTGGAAACACCATATATTTT; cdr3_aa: CAWSVETGNTIYF
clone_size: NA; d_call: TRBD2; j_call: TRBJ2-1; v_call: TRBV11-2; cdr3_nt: TGTGCCAGCAGCCCTATGACTAGCGGGACGTACAATGAGCAGTTCTTC; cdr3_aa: CASSPMTSGTYNEQFF
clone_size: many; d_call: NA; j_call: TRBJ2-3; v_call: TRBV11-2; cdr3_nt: TGTGCCAGCAGCTTATATGTCGGTGCAACAGATACGCAGTATTTT; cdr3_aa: CASSLYVGATDTQYF
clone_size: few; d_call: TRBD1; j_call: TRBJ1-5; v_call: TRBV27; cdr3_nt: TGTGCCAGCAGTTCGGGGACAGGGGCAACTCAGCCCCAGCATTTT; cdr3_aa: CASSSGTGATQPQHF